This paragraph reports one TCR beta chain. As yet, its antigen is unknown. The PCR employed 60 Vbeta primers together with 13 Jbeta primers. TCRdb's table, derived via immunoSEQ multiplex PCR, lists solely in-frame clones and lacks some. Of around 80,000 clones in the sample, approximately 60% were seen once. The sample is drawn from a study of cytomegalovirus exposure and HLA in healthy donors. The study, taken as a whole, reports: Most likely, a cluster of highly shared sequence variants arose as a sequencing artifact. It was about 150 TCR beta chains that were listed as cytomegalovirus-associated.

Sequencing was done on a sample of PBMCs. The clonotype was recovered from a male donor in good health and CMV-seropositive.

The CDR3 region has the DNA TGTGCCAGCAGCGCCTCGACAGGGGTGAACACTGAAGCTTTCTTT. It translates to CASSASTGVNTEAFF. The V call is TRBV9, the J call TRBJ1-1; 8 bases align to TRBD1. Germline V gene lookup returns CDR1 SGDLS and CDR2 YYNGEE. With 3 bases clipped from V and 0 bases from J, the junction kept 4 bases outside the gene matches. This CDR3 region has 15 residues.